A selection of T cell receptor beta chains follows, all from one sample in a study of cytomegalovirus exposure and HLA in healthy donors. Repertoires were generated with immunoSEQ multiplex PCR, while TCRdb's copy carries only in-frame clones and drops some. The sample has under 150,000 clones, around 78% seen once; the top ten hold about 3%. The sample comprised PBMCs. The receptors stem from a man aged 35 to 55 in good health and CMV-seropositive. Both conserved end residues are part of each CDR3. Fields, in order: D gene, J gene, V gene, clone size, CDR3 protein, CDR3 DNA. A D gene is named only where the DNA matches it firmly. Not every row has a clone size; where given, it reads once, few, many or a size class.

D: TRBD1; J: TRBJ1-2; V: TRBV5-1; size: NA; CDR3: CASSLGRPGDRGYGYTF; DNA: TGCGCCAGCAGCTTGGGGAGACCAGGGGACAGGGGATATGGCTACACCTTC
D: TRBD1; J: TRBJ2-2; V: TRBV9; size: NA; CDR3: CASSVTGGITGELFF; DNA: TGTGCCAGCAGCGTAACAGGGGGCATCACCGGGGAGCTGTTTTTT
D: NA; J: TRBJ2-1; V: TRBV9; size: many; CDR3: CASSVEQNLNEQFF; DNA: TGTGCCAGCAGCGTAGAGCAAAATCTGAATGAGCAGTTCTTC
D: TRBD2; J: TRBJ2-7; V: TRBV6-5; size: NA; CDR3: CASRPGLAGLHEQYF; DNA: TGTGCCAGCAGACCCGGACTAGCGGGACTCCACGAGCAGTACTTC
D: TRBD1; J: TRBJ2-7; V: TRBV11-2; size: NA; CDR3: CASSSWEDRGAGSYEQYF; DNA: TGTGCCAGCAGCTCTTGGGAGGACAGGGGCGCCGGGAGCTACGAGCAGTACTTC
D: NA; J: TRBJ1-2; V: TRBV18; size: once; CDR3: CASSPPSQTNYGYTF; DNA: TGTGCCAGCTCACCACCGTCGCAGACTAACTATGGCTACACCTTC
D: NA; J: TRBJ2-7; V: TRBV11-1; size: NA; CDR3: CASSSGQDEDF; DNA: TGTGCCAGCAGCTCCGGCCAAGACGAGGACTTC
D: TRBD1; J: TRBJ1-1; V: TRBV28; size: NA; CDR3: CASTTQGAYTEAFF; DNA: TGTGCCAGCACTACTCAGGGGGCCTACACTGAAGCTTTCTTT
D: TRBD1; J: TRBJ2-7; V: TRBV5-1; size: NA; CDR3: CASSSRPGQAYEQYF; DNA: TGCGCCAGCAGCTCGAGGCCGGGACAGGCCTACGAGCAGTACTTC
D: TRBD2; J: TRBJ2-7; V: TRBV15; size: NA; CDR3: CATSRDRSSGSPYSYEQYF; DNA: TGTGCCACCAGCAGAGATCGCTCTAGCGGGAGCCCGTACTCCTACGAGCAGTACTTC
D: TRBD1; J: TRBJ2-3; V: TRBV9; size: NA; CDR3: CASRSTGYTDTQYF; DNA: TGTGCCAGCAGATCGACAGGGTACACAGATACGCAGTATTTT
D: NA; J: TRBJ1-5; V: TRBV6-5; size: NA; CDR3: CASSYLNQPQHF; DNA: TGTGCCAGCAGTTACCTCAATCAGCCCCAGCATTTT
D: NA; J: TRBJ1-1; V: TRBV10-1; size: NA; CDR3: CAIEFMWRGNTEAFF; DNA: TGCGCCATAGAATTTATGTGGAGAGGGAACACTGAAGCTTTCTTT
D: TRBD1; J: TRBJ1-5; V: TRBV7-8; size: NA; CDR3: CASSIPTGRGNQPQHF; DNA: TGTGCCAGCAGCATACCGACAGGGAGAGGAAATCAGCCCCAGCATTTT
D: NA; J: TRBJ2-7; V: TRBV28; size: few; CDR3: CASSLEASWAYEQYF; DNA: TGTGCCAGCAGTTTAGAGGCCAGCTGGGCCTACGAGCAGTACTTC
D: TRBD2; J: TRBJ2-7; V: TRBV18; size: NA; CDR3: CASSPPGLAPSEQYF; DNA: TGTGCCAGCTCACCACCGGGACTAGCGCCCTCGGAGCAGTACTTC
D: TRBD1; J: TRBJ2-7; V: TRBV5-6; size: NA; CDR3: CASSSGQGFYEQYF; DNA: TGTGCCAGCAGCTCAGGACAGGGTTTCTACGAGCAGTACTTC
D: NA; J: TRBJ2-7; V: TRBV28; size: NA; CDR3: CASSFGSYEQYF; DNA: TGTGCCAGCAGTTTTGGCAGCTACGAGCAGTACTTC
D: NA; J: TRBJ2-3; V: TRBV4-3; size: NA; CDR3: CASSTNGGTDTQYF; DNA: TGCGCCAGCAGTACTAACGGGGGCACAGATACGCAGTATTTT
D: TRBD1; J: TRBJ1-5; V: TRBV6-1; size: NA; CDR3: CASSEGTGLQPQHF; DNA: TGTGCCAGCAGTGAAGGGACAGGGTTACAGCCCCAGCATTTT
D: NA; J: TRBJ2-5; V: TRBV18; size: NA; CDR3: CASSPRTGIQETQYF; DNA: TGTGCCAGCTCACCACGGACTGGGATCCAAGAGACCCAGTACTTC